Each of the 5 T cell receptor beta chains below was sequenced from the same sample in a study of regulatory T cells in long-lasting Graves disease. The time point was: persistent/refractory GD, antithyroid drugs over 5 years with positive TRAb. With RNA extracted from PBMCs as input, the TCR library was made. Arm-PCR of CDR3 regions and iRepertoire HTBI primers were used to build TCR beta libraries. TCRdb used MiXCR to reprocess the multiplex PCR reads, holding one entry per CDR3 protein. Altogether 350,000 to 500,000 distinct CDR3 sequences are present, 20% to 25% being singletons, with the ten largest covering 13% to 15%. Here the sequenced sample was peripheral blood mononuclear cells (PBMCs), taken when the disease was refractory, from a patient treated with antithyroid drugs. The source of these receptors is a female donor with Graves disease.

This chain connects TRBV7-3 to TRBJ2-2, with a possible D match to TRBD2 (6 bases). The germline CDR1 and CDR2 sequences are SGHTA and FQGTGA. The germline V and J ends were trimmed by 6 bases and 2 bases, with 13 bases remaining between them. There are 15 residues in the CDR3. The chain's CDR3 is CASRLTRGNTGELFF. The CDR3 DNA sequence: TGTGCCAGCAGGTTGACTAGGGGAAACACCGGGGAGCTGTTTTTT.

Many counts were recorded for this clonotype. Just one base apart from a much larger clone, this may be a read error. J is TRBJ2-7 and V is TRBV27; 8 nucleotides match TRBD1. This CDR3 is built from 13 residues. The V and J ends lost 4 bases and 2 bases, in that order; junction bases with no gene match: 1. Germline V CDR1 and CDR2: MNHEY, SMNVEV (reference sequence). CDR3: CASSWGQAYEQYF. The CDR3, as DNA: TGTGCCAGCAGTTGGGGACAGGCCTACGAGCAGTACTTC.

In its sample, this clonotype was seen a few times. The J gene is TRBJ2-7, the V gene TRBV20-1, with 8 bases matching TRBD1. This CDR3 comprises 17 residues. Germline V lookup: CDR1 DFQATT, CDR2 SNEGSKA (reference sequence). Trimming cost V 2 bases and J 1 base; bases outside gene matches: 13. DNA of the CDR3: TGCAGTGCTAGATCCTTAACAGGGGGAGGTTCATCCTACGAGCAGTACTTC. As protein: CSARSLTGGGSSYEQYF.

This clonotype was detected many times. V usage is TRBV27 and J usage is TRBJ1-2, with 10 bases aligning to TRBD1. The germline V gene has CDR1 MNHEY and CDR2 SMNVEV (reference sequence). V trimming: 5 bases; J trimming: 7 bases; junction bases outside the gene matches: 7. The CDR3 is made up of 14 amino acids. CDR3 coding DNA: TGTGCCAGCAGTACCGGACAGGGGGTGAGTGGCTACACCTTC. Residues: CASSTGQGVSGYTF.

This clonotype has a count of ten or more. This chain joins TRBV12-3 or TRBV12-4 and TRBJ2-2; either TRBD1 or TRBD2 may supply D (5 bases each). The CDR3 is 14 residues long. Trimming pared 5 bases from V and 6 bases from J, leaving 13 bases between. The CDR3 is CASSLSGRPGELFF. The CDR3 DNA sequence: TGTGCCAGCAGTCTTTCGGGGCGACCCGGGGAGCTGTTTTTT.